This TCR beta chain was documented in a study of T cells in Graves' hyperthyroidism and ophthalmopathy. Looking at the study overall: Peripheral blood was obtained at initial diagnosis, preceding any treatment.

Concerning this clonotype: Germline is not matched at one junction end, which may reflect a read error.

Newly diagnosed hyperthyroidism patients aged 18 to 65 years had disease lasting under 2 months. Any symptoms of ophthalmopathy came after the first hyperthyroidism diagnosis, from which the blood sample dates. The V gene's germline CDR1 is SGDLS and CDR2 YYNGEE. The CDR3 covers 15 residues. Amplified TCR beta CDR3 regions derived from RNA transcripts. Using the HTBI primer set, a first-round RT-PCR was run on the TCR CDR3. TCRdb itself ran the multiplex PCR reads through MiXCR, one entry per CDR3 protein. The sample holds approximately 720,000 distinct CDR3 sequences; roughly a sixth are singletons and the top ten take approximately 15%.

The chain employs TRBV9 and TRBJ1-2, with a weak D call TRBD1 (5 bases). This TCR derives from a woman in her forties or fifties with Graves' hyperthyroidism that later progressed to Graves' ophthalmopathy. Sequenced sample: blood. In DNA, the CDR3 is TGTGCCAGCAGAAACGAAAGGGGCGGGAGGCATGGCTCCACCTTC. Protein sequence: CASRNERGGRHGSTF.